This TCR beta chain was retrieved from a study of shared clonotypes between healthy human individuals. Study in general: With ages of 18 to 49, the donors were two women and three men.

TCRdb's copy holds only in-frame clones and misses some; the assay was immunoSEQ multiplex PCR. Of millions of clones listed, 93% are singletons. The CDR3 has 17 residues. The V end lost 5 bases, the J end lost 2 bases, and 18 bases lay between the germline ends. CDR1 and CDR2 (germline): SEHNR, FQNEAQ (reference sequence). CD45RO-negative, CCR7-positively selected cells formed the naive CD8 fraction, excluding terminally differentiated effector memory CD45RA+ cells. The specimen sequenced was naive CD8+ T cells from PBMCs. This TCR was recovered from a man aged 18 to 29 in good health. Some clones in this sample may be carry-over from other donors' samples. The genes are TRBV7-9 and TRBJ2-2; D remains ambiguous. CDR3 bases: TGTGCCAGCAGCCGTATAATCCAGGTTCCCAACACCGGGGAGCTGTTTTTT. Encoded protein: CASSRIIQVPNTGELFF.